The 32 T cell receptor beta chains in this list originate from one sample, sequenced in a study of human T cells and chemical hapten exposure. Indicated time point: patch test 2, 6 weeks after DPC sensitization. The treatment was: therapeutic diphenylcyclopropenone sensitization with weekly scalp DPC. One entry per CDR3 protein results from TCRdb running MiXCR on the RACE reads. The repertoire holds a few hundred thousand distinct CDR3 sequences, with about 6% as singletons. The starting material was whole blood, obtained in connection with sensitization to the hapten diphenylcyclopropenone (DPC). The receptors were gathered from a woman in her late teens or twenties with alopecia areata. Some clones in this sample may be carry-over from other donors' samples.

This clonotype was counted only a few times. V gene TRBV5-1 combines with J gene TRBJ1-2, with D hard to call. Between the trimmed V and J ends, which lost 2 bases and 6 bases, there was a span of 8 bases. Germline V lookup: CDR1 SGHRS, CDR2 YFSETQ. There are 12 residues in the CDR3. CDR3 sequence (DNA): TGCGCCAGCAGCTTAATAGGCGATGGCTACACCTTC. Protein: CASSLIGDGYTF.

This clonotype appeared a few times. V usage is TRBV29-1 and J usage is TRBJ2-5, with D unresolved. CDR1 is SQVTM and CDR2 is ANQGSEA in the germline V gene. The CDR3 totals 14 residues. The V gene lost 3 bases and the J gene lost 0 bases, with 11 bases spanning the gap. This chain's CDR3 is CSVEDPLYQETQYF. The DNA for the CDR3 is TGCAGCGTTGAGGACCCTCTGTACCAAGAGACCCAGTACTTC.

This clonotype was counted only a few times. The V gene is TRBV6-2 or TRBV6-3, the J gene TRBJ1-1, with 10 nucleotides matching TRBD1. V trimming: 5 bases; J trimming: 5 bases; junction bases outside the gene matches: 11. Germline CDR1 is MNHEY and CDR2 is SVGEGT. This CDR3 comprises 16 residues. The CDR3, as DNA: TGTGCCAGCAGTCTGGACAGGGGGGGGAGGAAAACTGAAGCTTTCTTT. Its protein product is CASSLDRGGRKTEAFF.

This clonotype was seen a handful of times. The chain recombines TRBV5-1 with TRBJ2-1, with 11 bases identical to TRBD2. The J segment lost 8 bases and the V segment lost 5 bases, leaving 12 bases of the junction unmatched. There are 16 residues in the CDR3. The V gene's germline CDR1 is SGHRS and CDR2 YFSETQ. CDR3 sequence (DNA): TGCGCCAGCAGACGACAAACTAGCGGGGGAGGTGATGAGCAGTTCTTC. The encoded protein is CASRRQTSGGGDEQFF.

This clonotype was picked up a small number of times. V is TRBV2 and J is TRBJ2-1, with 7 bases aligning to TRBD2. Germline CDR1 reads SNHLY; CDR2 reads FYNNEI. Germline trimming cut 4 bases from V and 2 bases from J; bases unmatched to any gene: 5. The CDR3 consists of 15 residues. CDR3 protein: CASSVGGGAYNEQFF. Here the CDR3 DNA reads TGTGCCAGCAGTGTTGGGGGGGGAGCCTACAATGAGCAGTTCTTC.

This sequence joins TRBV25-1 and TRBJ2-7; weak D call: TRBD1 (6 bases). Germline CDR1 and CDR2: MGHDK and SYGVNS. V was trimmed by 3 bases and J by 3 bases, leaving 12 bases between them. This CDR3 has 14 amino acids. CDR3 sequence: CASSDWTDLYEQYF. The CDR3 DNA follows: TGTGCCAGCAGTGATTGGACAGACCTCTACGAGCAGTACTTC.

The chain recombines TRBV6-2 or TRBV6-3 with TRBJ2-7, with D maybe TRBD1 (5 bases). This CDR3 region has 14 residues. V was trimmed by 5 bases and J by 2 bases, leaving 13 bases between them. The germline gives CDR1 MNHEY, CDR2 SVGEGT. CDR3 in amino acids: CASSRQLLTYEQYF. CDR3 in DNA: TGTGCCAGCAGTCGACAGCTCCTTACCTACGAGCAGTACTTC.

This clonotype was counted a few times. The CDR3 reads CASSSHTGELFF. CDR3 bases: TGTGCCAGCAGCTCCCACACCGGGGAGCTGTTTTTT. The chain combines TRBV7-6 with TRBJ2-2; D not certain. The germline V gene has CDR1 SGHVS and CDR2 FNYEAQ. The V gene lost 4 bases and the J gene lost 3 bases, with 3 bases spanning the gap. This CDR3 is built from 12 residues.

CDR3 sequence reads: CASSPTGGTAEQYF. The DNA for the CDR3 is TGTGCCAGCTCACCAACCGGGGGTACGGCCGAGCAGTACTTC. The V and J genes are TRBV18 and TRBJ2-7; weak D call: TRBD2 (6 bases). CDR3 length equals 14 residues. Between the trimmed V and J ends, which lost 2 bases and 6 bases, there was a span of 14 bases. Germline CDR1 reads KGHSH; CDR2 reads LQKENI. The whole variable domain, filled in from reference TRBV18 and TRBJ2-7, reads NAGVMQNPRHLVRRRGQEARLRCSPMKGHSHVYWYRQLPEEGLKFMVYLQKENIIDESGMPKERFSAEFPKEGPSILRIQQVVRGDSAAYFCASSPTGGTAEQYFGPGTRLTVT.

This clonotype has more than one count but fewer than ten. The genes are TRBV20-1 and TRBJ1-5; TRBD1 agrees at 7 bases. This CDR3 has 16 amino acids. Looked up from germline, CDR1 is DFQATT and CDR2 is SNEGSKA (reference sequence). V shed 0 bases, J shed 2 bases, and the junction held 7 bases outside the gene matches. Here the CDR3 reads CSARDEGAGGNQPQHF. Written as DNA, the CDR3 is TGCAGTGCTAGAGACGAGGGGGCCGGAGGCAATCAGCCCCAGCATTTT.

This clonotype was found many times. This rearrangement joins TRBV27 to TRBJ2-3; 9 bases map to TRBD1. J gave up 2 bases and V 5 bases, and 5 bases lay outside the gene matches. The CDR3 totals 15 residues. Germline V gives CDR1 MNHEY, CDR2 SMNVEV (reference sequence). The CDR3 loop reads CASSRTGGLTDTQYF. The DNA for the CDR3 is TGTGCCAGCAGTCGTACAGGGGGCCTCACAGATACGCAGTATTTT.

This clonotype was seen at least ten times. CDR3 DNA: TGTGCCACTTCTTTGGACGAGCAGTACTTC. Translated, it gives CATSLDEQYF. The rearrangement links TRBV25-1 to TRBJ2-7; D ambiguous. The V end was cut by 10 bases, the J end by 5 bases, with 9 bases between. This CDR3 comprises 10 residues. From germline, CDR1 is MGHDK and CDR2 SYGVNS.

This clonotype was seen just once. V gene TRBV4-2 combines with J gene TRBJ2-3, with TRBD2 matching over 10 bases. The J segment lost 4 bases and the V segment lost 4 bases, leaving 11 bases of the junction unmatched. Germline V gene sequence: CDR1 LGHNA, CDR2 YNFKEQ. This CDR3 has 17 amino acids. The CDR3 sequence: CASSRQSGGASPDTQYF. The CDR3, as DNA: TGTGCCAGCAGCCGCCAAAGCGGGGGGGCTTCCCCAGATACGCAGTATTTT.

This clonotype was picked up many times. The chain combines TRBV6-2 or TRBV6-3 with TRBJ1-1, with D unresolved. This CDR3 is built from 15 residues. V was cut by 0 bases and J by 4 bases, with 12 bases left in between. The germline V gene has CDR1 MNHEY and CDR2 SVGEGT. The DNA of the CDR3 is TGTGCCAGCAGTTACTCTAGCGCTCCGAGCACTGAAGCTTTCTTT. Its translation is CASSYSSAPSTEAFF.

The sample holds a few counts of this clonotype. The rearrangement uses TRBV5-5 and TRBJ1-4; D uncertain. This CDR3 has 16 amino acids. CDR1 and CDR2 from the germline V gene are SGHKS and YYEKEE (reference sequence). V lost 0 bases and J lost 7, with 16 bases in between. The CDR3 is CASSLERGPTVEKLFF. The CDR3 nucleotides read TGTGCCAGCAGCTTGGAGAGAGGTCCAACTGTTGAAAAACTGTTTTTT.

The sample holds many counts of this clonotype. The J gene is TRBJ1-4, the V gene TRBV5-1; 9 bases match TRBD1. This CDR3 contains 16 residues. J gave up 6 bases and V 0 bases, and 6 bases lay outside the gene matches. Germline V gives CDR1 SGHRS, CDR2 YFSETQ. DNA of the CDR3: TGCGCCAGCAGCTTGGATGGACAGGGGTCTTATGAAAAACTGTTTTTT. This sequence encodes CASSLDGQGSYEKLFF.

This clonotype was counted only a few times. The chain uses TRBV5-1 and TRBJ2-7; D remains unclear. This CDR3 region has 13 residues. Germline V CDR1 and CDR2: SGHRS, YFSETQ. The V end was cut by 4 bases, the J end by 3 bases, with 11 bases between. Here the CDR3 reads CASSPGMGYEQYF. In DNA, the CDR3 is TGCGCCAGCAGCCCCGGAATGGGCTACGAGCAGTACTTC.

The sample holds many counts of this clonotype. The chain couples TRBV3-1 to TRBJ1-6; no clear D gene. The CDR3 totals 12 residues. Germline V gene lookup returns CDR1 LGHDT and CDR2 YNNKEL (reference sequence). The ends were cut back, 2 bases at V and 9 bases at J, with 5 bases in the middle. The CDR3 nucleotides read TGTGCCAGCAGCCAACTTGCTTCACCCCTCCACTTT. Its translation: CASSQLASPLHF.

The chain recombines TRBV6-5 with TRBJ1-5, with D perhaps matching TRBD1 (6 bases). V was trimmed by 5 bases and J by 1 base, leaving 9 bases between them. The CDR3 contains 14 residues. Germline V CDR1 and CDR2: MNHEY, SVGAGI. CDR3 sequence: CASSHRVSNQPQHF. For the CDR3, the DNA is TGTGCCAGCAGTCACAGGGTAAGCAATCAGCCCCAGCATTTT.

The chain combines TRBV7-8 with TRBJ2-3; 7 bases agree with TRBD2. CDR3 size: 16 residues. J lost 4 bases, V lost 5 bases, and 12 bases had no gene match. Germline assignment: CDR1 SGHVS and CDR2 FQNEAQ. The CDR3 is CASSLRRTRSSDTQYF. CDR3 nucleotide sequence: TGTGCCAGCAGCCTACGCCGGACTAGAAGCTCAGATACGCAGTATTTT. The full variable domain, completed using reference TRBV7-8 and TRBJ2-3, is GAGVSQSPRYKVAKRGQDVALRCDPISGHVSLFWYQQALGQGPEFLTYFQNEAQLDKSGLPSDRFFAERPEGSVSTLKIQRTQQEDSAVYLCASSLRRTRSSDTQYFGPGTRLTVL.

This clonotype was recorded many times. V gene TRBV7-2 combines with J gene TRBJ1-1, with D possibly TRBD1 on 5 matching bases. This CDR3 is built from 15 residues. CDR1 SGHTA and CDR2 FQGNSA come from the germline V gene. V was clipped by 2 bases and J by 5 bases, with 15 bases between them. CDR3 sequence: CASSLPVGPGTEAFF. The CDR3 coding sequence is TGTGCCAGCAGCTTACCGGTGGGGCCCGGGACTGAAGCTTTCTTT.

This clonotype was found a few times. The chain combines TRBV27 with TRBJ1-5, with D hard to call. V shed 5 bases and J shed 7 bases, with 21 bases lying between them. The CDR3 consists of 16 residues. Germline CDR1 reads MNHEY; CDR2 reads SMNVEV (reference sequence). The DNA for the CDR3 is TGTGCCAGCAGTAAAGAGGGCGGGTCCCTGATACAGCCCCAGCATTTT. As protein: CASSKEGGSLIQPQHF.

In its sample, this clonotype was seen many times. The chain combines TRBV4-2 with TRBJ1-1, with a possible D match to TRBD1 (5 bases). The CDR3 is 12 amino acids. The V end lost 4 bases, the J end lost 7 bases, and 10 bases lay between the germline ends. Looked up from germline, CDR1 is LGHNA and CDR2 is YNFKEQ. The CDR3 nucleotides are TGTGCCAGCAGCCCACGAGACAGTGAAGCTTTCTTT. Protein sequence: CASSPRDSEAFF.

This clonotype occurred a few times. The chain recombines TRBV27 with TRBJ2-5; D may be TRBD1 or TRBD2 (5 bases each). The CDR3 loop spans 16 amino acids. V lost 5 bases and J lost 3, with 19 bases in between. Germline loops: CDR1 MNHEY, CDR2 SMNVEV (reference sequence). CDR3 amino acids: CASSALTGRFEETQYF. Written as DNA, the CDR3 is TGTGCCAGCAGTGCCCTTACGGGACGCTTCGAAGAGACCCAGTACTTC.

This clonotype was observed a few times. The CDR3 protein is CSASWGVGTGELFF. The CDR3 nucleotides are TGCAGTGCTAGTTGGGGGGTGGGCACCGGGGAGCTGTTTTTT. V gene TRBV20-1 combines with J gene TRBJ2-2; possible D gene TRBD2, 6 bases. Germline V lookup: CDR1 DFQATT, CDR2 SNEGSKA (reference sequence). The CDR3 loop spans 14 amino acids. The V gene lost 3 bases and the J gene lost 4 bases, with 12 bases spanning the gap.

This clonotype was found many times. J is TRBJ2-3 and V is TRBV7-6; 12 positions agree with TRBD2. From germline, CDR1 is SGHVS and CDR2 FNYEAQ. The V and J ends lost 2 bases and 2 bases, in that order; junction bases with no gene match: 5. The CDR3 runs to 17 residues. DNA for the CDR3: TGTGCCAGCAGCTTACGGCTAGCGGGGGGGTCCACAGATACGCAGTATTTT. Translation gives CASSLRLAGGSTDTQYF.

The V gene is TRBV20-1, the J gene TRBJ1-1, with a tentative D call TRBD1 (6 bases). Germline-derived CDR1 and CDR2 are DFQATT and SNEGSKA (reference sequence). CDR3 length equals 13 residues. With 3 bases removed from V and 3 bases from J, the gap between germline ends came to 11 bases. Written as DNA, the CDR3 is TGCAGTGCTAGCGACAGGACCTACACTGAAGCTTTCTTT. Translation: CSASDRTYTEAFF.

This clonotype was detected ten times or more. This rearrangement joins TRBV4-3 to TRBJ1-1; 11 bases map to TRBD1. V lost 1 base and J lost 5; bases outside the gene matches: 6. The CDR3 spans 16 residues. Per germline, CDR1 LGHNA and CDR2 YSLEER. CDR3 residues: CASSQVPGTGGTEAFF. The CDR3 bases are TGCGCCAGCAGCCAAGTACCAGGGACAGGGGGAACTGAAGCTTTCTTT.

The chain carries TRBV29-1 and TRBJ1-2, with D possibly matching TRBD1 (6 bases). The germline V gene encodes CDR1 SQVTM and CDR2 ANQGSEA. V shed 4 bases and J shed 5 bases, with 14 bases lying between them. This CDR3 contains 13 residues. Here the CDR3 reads CSVGPTGGYGYTF. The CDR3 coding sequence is TGCAGCGTTGGTCCGACAGGCGGGTATGGCTACACCTTC. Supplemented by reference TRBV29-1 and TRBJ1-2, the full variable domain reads SAVISQKPSRDICQRGTSLTIQCQVDSQVTMMFWYRQQPGQSLTLIATANQGSEATYESGFVIDKFPISRPNLTFSTLTVSNMSPEDSSIYLCSVGPTGGYGYTFGSGTRLTVV.

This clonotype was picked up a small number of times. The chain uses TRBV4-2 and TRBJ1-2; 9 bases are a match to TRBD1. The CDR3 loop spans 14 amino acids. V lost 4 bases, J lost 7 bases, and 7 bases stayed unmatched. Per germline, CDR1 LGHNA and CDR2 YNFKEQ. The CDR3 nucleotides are TGTGCCAGCAGCCCCGACAGGGGGGTACGTGGCTACACCTTC. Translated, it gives CASSPDRGVRGYTF.

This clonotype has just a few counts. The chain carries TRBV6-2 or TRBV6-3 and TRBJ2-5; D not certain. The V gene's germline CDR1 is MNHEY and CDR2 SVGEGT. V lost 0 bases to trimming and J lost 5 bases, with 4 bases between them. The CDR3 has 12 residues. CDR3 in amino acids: CASSYSSETQYF. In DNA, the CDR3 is TGTGCCAGCAGTTACTCGAGTGAGACCCAGTACTTC.

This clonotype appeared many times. CDR3 in amino acids: CASTLDRLGNSPLHF. CDR3 bases: TGCGCCAGCACCCTGGACCGGCTGGGTAATTCACCCCTCCACTTT. The rearrangement joins TRBV5-1 to TRBJ1-6; D unresolved. Trimming shortened V by 6 bases and J by 6 bases, and 16 bases separated the two germline ends. The CDR3 runs 15 residues. CDR1 SGHRS and CDR2 YFSETQ come from the germline V gene. Supplemented by reference TRBV5-1 and TRBJ1-6, the full variable domain reads KAGVTQTPRYLIKTRGQQVTLSCSPISGHRSVSWYQQTPGQGLQFLFEYFSETQRNKGNFPGRFSGRQFSNSRSEMNVSTLELGDSALYLCASTLDRLGNSPLHFGNGTRLTVT.